This entry concerns a single T cell receptor beta chain. It has no known antigen specificity. The record has no base qualities; no much larger clone is one base away. The same CDR3 arises from other DNA sequences in this sample as well. This sample was included in a study of T cell responses to AZD1222 COVID-19 vaccine (dated by TCRdb to the early 2020s). Regarding the complete study: AZD1222 recipients with second doses at about 4 weeks or about 12 weeks were pooled, because spike-specific TCR depth and breadth did not differ between schedules. Trial participants were enrolled by age into 18-55, 56-69 and 70-plus year subgroups, with around 150, 28 and 57 TCR-sequenced participants respectively. A total of 233 trial participants underwent TCR sequencing, of whom 200 to 220 had received two doses of AZD1222 and 26 had received two doses of the MenACWY control vaccine.

The CDR3 regions of human TCRbeta chains were analyzed by immunosequencing. The paper's data handling went like this. Repertoire TCRs were checked for matches against a reference library of SARS-CoV-2-specific TCRs that had been generated using the MIRA antigen-specificity platform. Breadth was defined as the fraction of unique TCRs that were SARS-CoV-2-associated, and depth was defined as the fraction of total T cells that were SARS-CoV-2-associated. Using the MIRA data, each spike-specific TCR was assigned both to the spike region to which the TCR was reactive and to a CD4 or CD8 class. Log10-transformed breadth and depth values were compared by one-way ANOVA with Sidak's multiple comparisons tests. TCRdb mirrors the immuneACCESS table, restricted to in-frame sequences. Some clones are absent from its copies; in checked studies, under half trace to an unresolved V gene, and the reason for the others is unknown. Clonal size and the V and J genes are those of that table, whereas D and trimming came from the DNA. The sample table shows roughly 150,000 clones, and 80% to 95% are seen once. The ten biggest clones cover approximately 1.4% of the sample.

The sample's time point label is to be understood as: baseline before first vaccination. The vaccinee samples were drawn from two UK trials, COV001 and COV002, one of which was a single-blind randomized controlled phase 2/3 trial testing AZD1222 (ChAdOx1 nCoV-19) in healthy adults. For TCRbeta chain sequencing, PBMC samples from trial participants were taken at day 0 and at day 28 after the second dose. Paper-wide results and their limitations: Because no day 14 peak-response samples were available, repertoires were characterized only after the peak T cell response. Participants were mostly white British and included more females than males, and it was suggested by the authors that clonal diversity may have been underestimated. In the small 56-69-year group, the increase in depth fell short of significance, most likely because of low power. Reportedly, almost half of the unique spike-specific TCRs recognized epitopes lying outside the regions that are mutated in the B.1.351 and B.1.1.7 variants. Conclusions about previously exposed vaccinees are limited, since just a handful of AZD1222 recipients were seropositive for SARS-CoV-2 at baseline. Spike-specific TCR breadth and depth rose significantly after two AZD1222 doses compared with day 0 and with MenACWY recipients. The whole spike protein was spanned by vaccine-associated CD4 TCRs, and dominant responses were seen in regions 160-218 and 743-854.

The input for sequencing was peripheral blood, taken on day 0 of AZD1222 vaccination. This clonotype was sampled from an adult in good health.

The DNA sequence is TGTGCCAGCAGCTTAGTAGCGGGGGGGCGGTCCGGGGAGCTGTTTTTT. This gives the protein CASSLVAGGRSGELFF. The sequence links TRBV11-2 to TRBJ2-2, and 11 junction bases match TRBD2. After removal of 1 base from V and 6 bases from J, the junction retains 4 bases not matched to a gene. CDR1 and CDR2 are read off the germline V gene as SGHAT and FQNNGV. From cysteine to phenylalanine, the CDR3 is 16 amino acids long. Of all the DNA, just the CDR3 is kept, 48 bases in frame from base 1.